This TCR beta chain emerged from a study of cytomegalovirus exposure and HLA in healthy donors. This clone was counted a few times. Its cognate antigen is unknown. Study results and limitations: Most of the TCR beta V segments (in an earlier analysis) were productive either about 90% or about 30% of the time. Presence/absence analyses assumed roughly uniform sequencing depth across donors, which may not hold.

PCR amplification relied on 60 Vbeta primers (plus 13 Jbeta primers). Some clones are missing from TCRdb's copy, which holds only in-frame ones; the method was immunoSEQ multiplex PCR. The table lists fewer than 200,000 clones, approximately 84% of them singletons. Germline V lookup: CDR1 SGHDN, CDR2 FVKESK. Losses at the gene ends were 3 bases for V and 5 bases for J; bases not matched to a gene: 16. The CDR3 loop spans 18 amino acids. Though nominally healthy at sampling, donors likely had unrecorded immune exposures. The receptor was derived from a girl under three years old in good health and CMV-seronegative. This chain uses TRBV14 with TRBJ2-7, with 10 bases identical to TRBD2. Sequences were obtained from PBMCs. CDR3 protein: CASSQDLGGAGGPDEQYF. The DNA for the CDR3 is TGTGCCAGCAGCCAGGACCTCGGGGGAGCGGGAGGGCCTGACGAGCAGTACTTC.